The present TCR beta chain was sequenced within a study of shared clonotypes between healthy human individuals. Study context: Each donor's CD4 naive and CD4 memory cells filled three plates apiece, CD8 naive two, and CD8 memory one.

The CDR3 has 15 residues. Trimming removed 0 bases from V and 5 bases from J, with 11 bases in between. Germline V gene sequence: CDR1 LGHNA, CDR2 YSLEER. Genomic DNA belonging to each subset was distributed in equal measure over several immunoSEQ plates. In the sorted-subset replicate PCRs, around 200 ng DNA, tens of thousands of T cell genomes, was used. TCRdb keeps only in-frame clones here, not all; method: immunoSEQ multiplex PCR. The sample lists around 2,000,000 clones, 85% to 95% occurring once. CD8 cells regarded as naive lacked CD45RO, were positively chosen for CCR7, and omitted terminally differentiated effector memory CD45RA+ cells.

Material: naive CD8+ T cells from PBMCs. J is TRBJ1-5 and V is TRBV4-3; a weak D match, TRBD1 (5 bases). The sequence was collected from a man younger than 35 in good health. Some clones in this sample may be carry-over from other donors' samples. Written as DNA, the CDR3 is TGCGCCAGCAGCCAAGATTTGGGAGGGGATCAGCCCCAGCATTTT. As protein: CASSQDLGGDQPQHF.